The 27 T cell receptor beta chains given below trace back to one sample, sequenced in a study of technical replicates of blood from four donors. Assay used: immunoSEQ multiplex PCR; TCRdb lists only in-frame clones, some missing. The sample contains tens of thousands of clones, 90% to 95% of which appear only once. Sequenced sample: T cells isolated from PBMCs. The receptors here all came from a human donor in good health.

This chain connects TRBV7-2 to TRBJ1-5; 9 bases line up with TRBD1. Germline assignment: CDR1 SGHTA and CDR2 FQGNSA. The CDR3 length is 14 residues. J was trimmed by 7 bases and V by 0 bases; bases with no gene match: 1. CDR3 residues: CASSLADRGQPQHF. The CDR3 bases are TGTGCCAGCAGCTTAGCTGACAGGGGGCAGCCCCAGCATTTT.

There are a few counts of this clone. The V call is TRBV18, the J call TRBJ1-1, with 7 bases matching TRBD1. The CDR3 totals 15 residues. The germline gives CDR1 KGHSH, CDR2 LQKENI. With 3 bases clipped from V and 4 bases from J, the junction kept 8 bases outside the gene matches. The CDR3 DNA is TGTGCCAGCTCACCCTTCCGACAGGGACGCACTGAAGCTTTCTTT. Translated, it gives CASSPFRQGRTEAFF.

DNA of the CDR3: TGCGCCAGCAGCTTGGGTACCAGGGGGAATGAAAAACTGTTTTTT. Translating gives CASSLGTRGNEKLFF. This sequence joins TRBV5-1 and TRBJ1-4; 7 bases are a match to TRBD1. Per the germline V gene, CDR1 is SGHRS and CDR2 is YFSETQ. The junction had 4 bases not matched to a gene; V was cut back by 0 bases and J by 5 bases. The CDR3 runs to 15 residues.

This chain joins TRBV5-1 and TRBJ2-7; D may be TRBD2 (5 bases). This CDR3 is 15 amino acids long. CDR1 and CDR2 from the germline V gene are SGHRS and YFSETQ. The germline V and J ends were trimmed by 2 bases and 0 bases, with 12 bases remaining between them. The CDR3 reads CASSFGGFSSYEQYF. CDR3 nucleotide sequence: TGCGCCAGCAGCTTTGGCGGGTTTAGCTCCTACGAGCAGTACTTC. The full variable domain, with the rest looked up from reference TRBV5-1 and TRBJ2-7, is KAGVTQTPRYLIKTRGQQVTLSCSPISGHRSVSWYQQTPGQGLQFLFEYFSETQRNKGNFPGRFSGRQFSNSRSEMNVSTLELGDSALYLCASSFGGFSSYEQYFGPGTRLTVT.

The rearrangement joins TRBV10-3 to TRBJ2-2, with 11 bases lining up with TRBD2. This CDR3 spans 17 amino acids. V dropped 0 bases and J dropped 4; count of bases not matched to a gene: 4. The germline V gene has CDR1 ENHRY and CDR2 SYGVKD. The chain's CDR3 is CAISESLAGEFTGELFF. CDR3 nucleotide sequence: TGTGCCATCAGTGAGTCACTAGCGGGAGAGTTCACCGGGGAGCTGTTTTTT.

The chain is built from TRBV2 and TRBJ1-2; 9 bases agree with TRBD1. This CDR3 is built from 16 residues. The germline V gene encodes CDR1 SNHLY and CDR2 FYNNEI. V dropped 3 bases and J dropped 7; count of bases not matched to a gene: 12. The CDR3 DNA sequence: TGTGCCAGCAGTGAGGTTCGTGGGACAGGGTTCAGTGGCTACACCTTC. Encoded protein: CASSEVRGTGFSGYTF. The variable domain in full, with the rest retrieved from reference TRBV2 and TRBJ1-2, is EPEVTQTPSHQVTQMGQEVILRCVPISNHLYFYWYRQILGQKVEFLVSFYNNEISEKSEIFDDQFSVERPDGSNFTLKIRSTKLEDSAMYFCASSEVRGTGFSGYTFGSGTRLTVV.

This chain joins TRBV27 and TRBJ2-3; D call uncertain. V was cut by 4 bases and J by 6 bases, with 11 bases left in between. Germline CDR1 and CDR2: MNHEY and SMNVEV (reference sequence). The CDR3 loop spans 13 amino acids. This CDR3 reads CASSSNREDTQYF. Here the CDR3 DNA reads TGTGCCAGCAGTTCAAACCGAGAGGATACGCAGTATTTT.

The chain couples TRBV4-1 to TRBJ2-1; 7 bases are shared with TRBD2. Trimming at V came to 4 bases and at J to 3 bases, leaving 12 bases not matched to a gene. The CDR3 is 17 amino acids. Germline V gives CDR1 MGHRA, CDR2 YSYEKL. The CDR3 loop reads CASSLGSGGRVYNEQFF. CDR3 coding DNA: TGCGCCAGCAGCCTTGGGAGCGGAGGGAGGGTCTACAATGAGCAGTTCTTC.

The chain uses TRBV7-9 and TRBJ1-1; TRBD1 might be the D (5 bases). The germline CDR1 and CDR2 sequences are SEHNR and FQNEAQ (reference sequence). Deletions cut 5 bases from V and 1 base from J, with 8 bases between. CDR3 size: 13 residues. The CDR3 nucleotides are TGTGCCAGCAGCACGCAGGGGAACACTGAAGCTTTCTTT. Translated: CASSTQGNTEAFF. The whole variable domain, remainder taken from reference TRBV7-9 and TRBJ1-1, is DTGVSQNPRHKITKRGQNVTFRCDPISEHNRLYWYRQTLGQGPEFLTYFQNEAQLEKSRLLSDRFSAERPKGSFSTLEIQRTEQGDSAMYLCASSTQGNTEAFFGQGTRLTVV.

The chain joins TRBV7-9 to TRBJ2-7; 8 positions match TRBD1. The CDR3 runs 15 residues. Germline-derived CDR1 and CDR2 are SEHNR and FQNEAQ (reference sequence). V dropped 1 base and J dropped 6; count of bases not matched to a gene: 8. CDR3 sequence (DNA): TGTGCCAGCAGCTTAGGGACAGGGATCATTGGCGAGCAGTACTTC. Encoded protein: CASSLGTGIIGEQYF. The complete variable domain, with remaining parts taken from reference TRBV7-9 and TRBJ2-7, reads DTGVSQNPRHKITKRGQNVTFRCDPISEHNRLYWYRQTLGQGPEFLTYFQNEAQLEKSRLLSDRFSAERPKGSFSTLEIQRTEQGDSAMYLCASSLGTGIIGEQYFGPGTRLTVT.

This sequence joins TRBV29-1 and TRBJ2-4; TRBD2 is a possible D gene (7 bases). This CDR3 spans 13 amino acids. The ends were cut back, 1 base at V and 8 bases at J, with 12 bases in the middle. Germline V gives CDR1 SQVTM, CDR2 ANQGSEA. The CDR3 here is CSVEVGGEDIQYF. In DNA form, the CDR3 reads TGCAGCGTTGAAGTAGGGGGGGAGGACATTCAGTACTTC.

The CDR3, as DNA: TGTGCCACCGAGAGGGGGTTCTTTCGGGCCACTGAAGCTTTCTTT. It yields the protein CATERGFFRATEAFF. The chain has TRBV15 and TRBJ1-1, with D perhaps matching TRBD1 (6 bases). Trimming removed 8 bases from V and 4 bases from J, with 20 bases in between. CDR1 is LNHNV, CDR2 YYDKDF, per germline (reference sequence). The CDR3 spans 15 residues.

The CDR3 region has the DNA TGTGCCAGCAGTGGGCCGGGGTGGGACGAGCAGTACTTC. This encodes CASSGPGWDEQYF. The chain combines TRBV25-1 with TRBJ2-7, with D maybe TRBD2 (5 bases). The CDR3 has 13 residues. V lost 4 bases, J lost 5 bases, and 12 bases lay in between. CDR1 is MGHDK, CDR2 SYGVNS, per germline.

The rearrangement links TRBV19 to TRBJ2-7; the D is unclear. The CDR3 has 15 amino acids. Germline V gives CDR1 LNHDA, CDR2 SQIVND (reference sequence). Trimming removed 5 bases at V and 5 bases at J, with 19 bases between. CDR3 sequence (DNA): TGTGCCAGTAGTCCCCCGAGAAGACACGGTAACGAGCAGTACTTC. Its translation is CASSPPRRHGNEQYF. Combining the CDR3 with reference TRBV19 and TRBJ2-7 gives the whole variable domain DGGITQSPKYLFRKEGQNVTLSCEQNLNHDAMYWYRQDPGQGLRLIYYSQIVNDFQKGDIAEGYSVSREKKESFPLTVTSAQKNPTAFYLCASSPPRRHGNEQYFGPGTRLTVT.

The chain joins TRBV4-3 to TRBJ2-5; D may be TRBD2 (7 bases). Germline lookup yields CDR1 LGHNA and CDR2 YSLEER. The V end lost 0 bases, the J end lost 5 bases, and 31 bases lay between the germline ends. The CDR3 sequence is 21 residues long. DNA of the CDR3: TGCGCCAGCAGCCAAGATTATCGGGGGGCGACAAGTGGGGCAATTGGGGAGACCCAGTACTTC. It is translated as CASSQDYRGATSGAIGETQYF.

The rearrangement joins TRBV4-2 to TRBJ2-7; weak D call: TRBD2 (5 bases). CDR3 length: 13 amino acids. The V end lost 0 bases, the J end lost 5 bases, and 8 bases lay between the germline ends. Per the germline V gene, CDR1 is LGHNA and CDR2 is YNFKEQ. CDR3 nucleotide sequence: TGTGCCAGCAGCCAAGATGAGGGTCACGAGCAGTACTTC. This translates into CASSQDEGHEQYF.

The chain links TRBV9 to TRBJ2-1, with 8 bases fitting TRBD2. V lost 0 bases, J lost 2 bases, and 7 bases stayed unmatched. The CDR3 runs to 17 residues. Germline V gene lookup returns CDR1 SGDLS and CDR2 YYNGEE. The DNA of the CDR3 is TGTGCCAGCAGCGTAGAGGGCGGGGGGACCCCCTACAATGAGCAGTTCTTC. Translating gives CASSVEGGGTPYNEQFF.

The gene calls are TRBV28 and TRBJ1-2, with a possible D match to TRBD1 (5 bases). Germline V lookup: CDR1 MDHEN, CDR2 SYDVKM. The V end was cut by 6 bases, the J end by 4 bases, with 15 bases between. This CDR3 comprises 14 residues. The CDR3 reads CASSKRGIGYGYTF. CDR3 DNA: TGTGCCAGCAGCAAGCGGGGGATAGGCTATGGCTACACCTTC.

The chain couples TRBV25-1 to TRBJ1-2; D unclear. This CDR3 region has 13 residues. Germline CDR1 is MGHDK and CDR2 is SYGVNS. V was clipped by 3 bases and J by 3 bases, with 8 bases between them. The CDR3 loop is CASSDRLDYGYTF. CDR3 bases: TGTGCCAGCAGTGACCGCCTAGACTATGGCTACACCTTC.

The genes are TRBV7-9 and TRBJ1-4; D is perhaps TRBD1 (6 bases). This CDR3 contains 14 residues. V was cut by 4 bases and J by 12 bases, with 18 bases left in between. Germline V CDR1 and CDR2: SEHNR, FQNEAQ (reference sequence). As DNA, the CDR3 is TGTGCCAGCAGCTGGATGTCAGGGGCAACGGAACTGTTTTTT. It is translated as CASSWMSGATELFF.

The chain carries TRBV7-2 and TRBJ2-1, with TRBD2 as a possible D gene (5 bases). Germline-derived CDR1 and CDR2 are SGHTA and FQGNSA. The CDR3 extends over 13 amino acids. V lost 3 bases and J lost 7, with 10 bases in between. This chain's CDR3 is CASSFEGLNEQFF. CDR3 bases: TGTGCCAGCAGCTTCGAGGGATTAAATGAGCAGTTCTTC.

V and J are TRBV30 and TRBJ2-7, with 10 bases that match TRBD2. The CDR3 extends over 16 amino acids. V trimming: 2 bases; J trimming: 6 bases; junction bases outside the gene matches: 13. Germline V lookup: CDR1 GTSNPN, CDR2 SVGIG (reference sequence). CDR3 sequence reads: CAWSSHRGLAGVEQYF. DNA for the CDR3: TGTGCCTGGAGTTCTCACCGTGGGCTAGCGGGAGTCGAGCAGTACTTC.

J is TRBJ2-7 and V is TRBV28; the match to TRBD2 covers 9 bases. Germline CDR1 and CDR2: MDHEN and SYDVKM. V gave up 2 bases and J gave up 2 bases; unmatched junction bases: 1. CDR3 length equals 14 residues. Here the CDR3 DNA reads TGTGCCAGCAGTTTAGCGGGAGGGCCCTACGAGCAGTACTTC. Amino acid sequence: CASSLAGGPYEQYF.

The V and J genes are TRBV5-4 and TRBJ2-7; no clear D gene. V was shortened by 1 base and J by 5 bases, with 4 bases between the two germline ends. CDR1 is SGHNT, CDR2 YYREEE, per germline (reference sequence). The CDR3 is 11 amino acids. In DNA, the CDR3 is TGTGCCAGCAGCTTGCGGGACGAGCAGTACTTC. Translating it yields CASSLRDEQYF. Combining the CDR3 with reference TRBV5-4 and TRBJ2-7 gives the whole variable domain ETGVTQSPTHLIKTRGQQVTLRCSSQSGHNTVSWYQQALGQGPQFIFQYYREEENGRGNFPPRFSGLQFPNYSSELNVNALELDDSALYLCASSLRDEQYFGPGTRLTVT.

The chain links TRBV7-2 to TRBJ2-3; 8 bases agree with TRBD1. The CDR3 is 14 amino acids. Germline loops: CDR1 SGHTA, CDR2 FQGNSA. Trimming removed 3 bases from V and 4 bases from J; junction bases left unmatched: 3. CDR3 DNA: TGTGCCAGCAGCTTGGGACAGGCCTCAGATACGCAGTATTTT. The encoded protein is CASSLGQASDTQYF. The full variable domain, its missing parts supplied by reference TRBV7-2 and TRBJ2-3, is GAGVSQSPSNKVTEKGKDVELRCDPISGHTALYWYRQSLGQGLEFLIYFQGNSAPDKSGLPSDRFSAERTGGSVSTLTIQRTQQEDSAVYLCASSLGQASDTQYFGPGTRLTVL.

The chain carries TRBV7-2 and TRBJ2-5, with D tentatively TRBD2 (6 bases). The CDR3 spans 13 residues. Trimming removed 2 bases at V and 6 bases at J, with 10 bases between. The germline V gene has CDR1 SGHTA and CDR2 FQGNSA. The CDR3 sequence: CASSLFREKTQYF. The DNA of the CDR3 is TGTGCCAGCAGCTTATTTCGGGAGAAGACCCAGTACTTC.

The CDR3 coding sequence is TGTGCCAGCAGCCTCCCCGGGACAGGGTGGTACAATGAGCAGTTCTTC. Encoded protein: CASSLPGTGWYNEQFF. The chain couples TRBV7-2 to TRBJ2-1; 9 bases match TRBD1. This CDR3 has 16 residues. Germline V gene sequence: CDR1 SGHTA, CDR2 FQGNSA. Trimming cost V 5 bases and J 4 bases; bases outside gene matches: 9.